This T cell receptor (beta chain) was identified during a study of shared clonotypes between healthy human individuals. Study results and caveats: Lower generation probabilities were found for non-shared clonotypes than for those shared by all four donors.

Deep was the level used in running the assay. Investigators spread the genomic DNA of each subset evenly over several immunoSEQ plates. Generated by immunoSEQ multiplex PCR, the TCRdb table keeps only in-frame clones and is missing some. Among 1.5 million to 2.5 million clones, about 94% were seen once, and the ten largest hold 1.2%. The germline V and J ends were trimmed by 5 bases and 2 bases, with 13 bases remaining between them. The length of the CDR3 is 14 residues. Looked up from germline, CDR1 is LNHDA and CDR2 is SQIVND (reference sequence). Naive CD8 cells, CD45RO-negative and positively selected for CCR7, excluded terminally differentiated effector memory CD45RA+ cells. Details on this clone: Its antigen is currently unknown.

The TCR was taken from a man between 18 and 35 years old in good health. V is TRBV19 and J is TRBJ2-7, with D possibly TRBD1 on 6 matching bases. The material sequenced was naive CD8+ T cells sorted from blood. CDR3 loop: CASSGGLGTYEQYF. Here the CDR3 DNA reads TGTGCCAGTAGTGGGGGCCTCGGTACCTACGAGCAGTACTTC.